This record concerns one T cell receptor beta chain sequence. The antigen is unknown. PCR involved 60 Vbeta and 13 Jbeta primers. The method was immunoSEQ multiplex PCR; TCRdb's version includes in-frame clones alone and lacks a portion of them. The sample has roughly 90,000 clones; 85% to 90% are singletons. Trimming stripped 1 base from V and 1 base from J, with 13 bases between. The CDR3 has 16 amino acids. Germline V gives CDR1 LGHNA, CDR2 YSLEER. The data belong to a study of cytomegalovirus exposure and HLA in healthy donors. The study, taken as a whole, reports: Within an earlier analysis, most TCR beta V segments proved productive either about 90% or about 30% of the time. V- and J-gene trimming in TCR beta was tied to a missense DCLRE1C variant by an analysis performed later.

Specimen: PBMCs. V usage is TRBV4-3 and J usage is TRBJ1-2; D gene ambiguous. This TCR came from a man younger than 35 in good health and CMV-seronegative. CDR3 residues: CASSQGRPGLNYGYTF. In DNA form, the CDR3 reads TGCGCCAGCAGCCAAGGTAGACCAGGTCTTAACTATGGCTACACCTTC.